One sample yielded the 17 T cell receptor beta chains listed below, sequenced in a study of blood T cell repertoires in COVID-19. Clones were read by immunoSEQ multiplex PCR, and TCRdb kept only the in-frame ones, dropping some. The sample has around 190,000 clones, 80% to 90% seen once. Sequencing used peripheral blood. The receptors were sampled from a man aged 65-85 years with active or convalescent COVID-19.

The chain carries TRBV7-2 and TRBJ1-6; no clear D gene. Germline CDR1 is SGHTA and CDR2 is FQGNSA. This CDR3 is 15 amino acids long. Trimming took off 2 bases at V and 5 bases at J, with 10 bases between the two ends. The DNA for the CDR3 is TGTGCCAGCAGCTTAACCGGGTTGGATAATTCACCCCTCCACTTT. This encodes CASSLTGLDNSPLHF.

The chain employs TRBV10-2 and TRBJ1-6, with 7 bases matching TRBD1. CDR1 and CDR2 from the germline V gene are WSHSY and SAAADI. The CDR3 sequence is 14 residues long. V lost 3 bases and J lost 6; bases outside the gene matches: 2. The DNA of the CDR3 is TGCGCCAGCAGTGAACAGGGGAGTAATTCACCCCTCCACTTT. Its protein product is CASSEQGSNSPLHF.

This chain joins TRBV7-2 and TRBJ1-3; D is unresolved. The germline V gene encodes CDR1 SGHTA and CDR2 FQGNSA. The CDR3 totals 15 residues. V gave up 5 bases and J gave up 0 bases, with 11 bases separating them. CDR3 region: CASSPSRSSGNTIYF. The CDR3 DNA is TGTGCCAGCAGCCCCTCTAGGAGCTCTGGAAACACCATATATTTT.

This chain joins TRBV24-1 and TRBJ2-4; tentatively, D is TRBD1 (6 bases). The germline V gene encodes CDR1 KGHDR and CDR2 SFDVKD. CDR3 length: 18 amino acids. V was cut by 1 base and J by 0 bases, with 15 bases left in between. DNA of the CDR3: TGTGCCACCAGTGATTTACCTACAGGGAAATTAGCCAAAAACATTCAGTACTTC. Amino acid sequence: CATSDLPTGKLAKNIQYF.

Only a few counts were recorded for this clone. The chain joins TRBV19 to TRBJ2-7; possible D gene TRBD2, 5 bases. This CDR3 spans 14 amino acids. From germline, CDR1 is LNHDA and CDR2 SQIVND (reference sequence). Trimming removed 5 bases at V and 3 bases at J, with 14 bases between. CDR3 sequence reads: CASSSVGSGYEQYF. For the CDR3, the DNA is TGTGCCAGTAGTTCCGTTGGGAGTGGCTACGAGCAGTACTTC.

CDR3 sequence (DNA): TGTGCCAGTAGTATAGATCATGCGGGCCGCTATGGCTACACCTTC. Residues: CASSIDHAGRYGYTF. V is TRBV19 and J is TRBJ1-2; D unclear. Trimming removed 0 bases from V and 4 bases from J, with 12 bases in between. The CDR3 runs to 15 residues. CDR1 LNHDA and CDR2 SQIVND come from the germline V gene (reference sequence). Full variable domain (remainder filled in from reference TRBV19 and TRBJ1-2): DGGITQSPKYLFRKEGQNVTLSCEQNLNHDAMYWYRQDPGQGLRLIYYSQIVNDFQKGDIAEGYSVSREKKESFPLTVTSAQKNPTAFYLCASSIDHAGRYGYTFGSGTRLTVV.

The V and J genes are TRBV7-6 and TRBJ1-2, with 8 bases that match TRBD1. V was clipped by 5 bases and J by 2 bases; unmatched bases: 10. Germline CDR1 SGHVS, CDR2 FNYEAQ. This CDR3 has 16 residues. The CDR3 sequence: CASSEQPRTGNYGYTF. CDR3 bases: TGTGCCAGCAGCGAACAGCCTCGGACAGGGAACTATGGCTACACCTTC. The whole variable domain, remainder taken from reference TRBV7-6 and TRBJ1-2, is GAGVSQSPRYKVTKRGQDVALRCDPISGHVSLYWYRQALGQGPEFLTYFNYEAQQDKSGLPNDRFSAERPEGSISTLTIQRTEQRDSAMYRCASSEQPRTGNYGYTFGSGTRLTVV.

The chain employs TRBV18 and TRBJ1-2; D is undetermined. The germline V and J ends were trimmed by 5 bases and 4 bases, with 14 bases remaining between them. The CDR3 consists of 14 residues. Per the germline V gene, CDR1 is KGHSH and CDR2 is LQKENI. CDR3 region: CASSWEGSGYGYTF. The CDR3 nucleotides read TGTGCCAGCTCATGGGAGGGCTCCGGCTATGGCTACACCTTC.

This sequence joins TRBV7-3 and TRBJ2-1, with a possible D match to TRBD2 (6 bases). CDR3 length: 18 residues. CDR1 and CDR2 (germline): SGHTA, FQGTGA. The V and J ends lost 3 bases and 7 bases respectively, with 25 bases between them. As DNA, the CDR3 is TGTGCCAGCAGCTTGGGCCCTACCGGAGCGGTGGGGGGAAATGAGCAGTTCTTC. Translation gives CASSLGPTGAVGGNEQFF.

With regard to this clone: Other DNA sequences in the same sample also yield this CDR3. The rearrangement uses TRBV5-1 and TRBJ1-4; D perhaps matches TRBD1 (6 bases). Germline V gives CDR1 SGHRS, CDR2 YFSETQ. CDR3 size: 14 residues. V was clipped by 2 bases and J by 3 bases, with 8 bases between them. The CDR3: CASSLQGPNEKLFF. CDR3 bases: TGCGCCAGCAGCTTACAGGGCCCTAATGAAAAACTGTTTTTT. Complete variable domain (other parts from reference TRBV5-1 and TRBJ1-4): KAGVTQTPRYLIKTRGQQVTLSCSPISGHRSVSWYQQTPGQGLQFLFEYFSETQRNKGNFPGRFSGRQFSNSRSEMNVSTLELGDSALYLCASSLQGPNEKLFFGSGTQLSVL.

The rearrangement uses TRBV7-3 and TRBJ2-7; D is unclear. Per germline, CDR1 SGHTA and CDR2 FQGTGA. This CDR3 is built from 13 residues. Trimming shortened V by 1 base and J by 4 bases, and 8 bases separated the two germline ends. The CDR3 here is CASSLSPGYEQYF. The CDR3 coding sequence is TGTGCCAGCAGCTTAAGTCCCGGGTACGAGCAGTACTTC. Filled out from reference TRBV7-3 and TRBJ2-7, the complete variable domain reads GAGVSQTPSNKVTEKGKYVELRCDPISGHTALYWYRQSLGQGPEFLIYFQGTGAADDSGLPNDRFFAVRPEGSVSTLKIQRTERGDSAVYLCASSLSPGYEQYFGPGTRLTVT.

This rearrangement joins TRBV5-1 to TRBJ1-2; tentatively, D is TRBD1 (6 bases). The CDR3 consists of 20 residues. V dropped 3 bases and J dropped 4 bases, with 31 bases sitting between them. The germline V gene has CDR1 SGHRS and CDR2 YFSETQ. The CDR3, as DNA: TGCGCCAGCAGCTGGGACAAACTTCATCTTACTAAATCGTCCCTCTATGGCTACACCTTC. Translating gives CASSWDKLHLTKSSLYGYTF.

DNA of the CDR3: TGTGCCAGCAGCGTAGGCGCCTCTGGGGCCAACGTCCTGACTTTC. Translating gives CASSVGASGANVLTF. The chain combines TRBV9 with TRBJ2-6; D remains ambiguous. V lost 0 bases to trimming and J lost 0 bases, with 4 bases between them. The CDR3 contains 15 residues. The germline V gene encodes CDR1 SGDLS and CDR2 YYNGEE.

CDR3 residues: CASRRDSNYGYTF. The CDR3 DNA reads TGTGCCAGCAGAAGGGACTCTAACTATGGCTACACCTTC. V is TRBV2 and J is TRBJ1-2; TRBD1 is a possible D gene (5 bases). The CDR3 has 13 amino acids. CDR1 and CDR2 (germline): SNHLY, FYNNEI. V dropped 6 bases and J dropped 0 bases, with 8 bases sitting between them.

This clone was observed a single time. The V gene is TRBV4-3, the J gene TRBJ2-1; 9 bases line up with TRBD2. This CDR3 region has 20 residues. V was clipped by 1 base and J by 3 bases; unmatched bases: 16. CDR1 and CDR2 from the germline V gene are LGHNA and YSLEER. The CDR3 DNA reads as TGCGCCAGCAGCCAAGTCGGTTGGGGTATGGTGCGGGAGGGCTACAATGAGCAGTTCTTC. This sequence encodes CASSQVGWGMVREGYNEQFF.

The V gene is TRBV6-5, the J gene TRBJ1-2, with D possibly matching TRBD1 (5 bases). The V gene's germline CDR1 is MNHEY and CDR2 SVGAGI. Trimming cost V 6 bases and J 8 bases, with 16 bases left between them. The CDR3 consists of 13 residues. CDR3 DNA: TGTGCCAGCAGCTCCCACGCGGGGCGAGGCTACACCTTC. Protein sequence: CASSSHAGRGYTF.

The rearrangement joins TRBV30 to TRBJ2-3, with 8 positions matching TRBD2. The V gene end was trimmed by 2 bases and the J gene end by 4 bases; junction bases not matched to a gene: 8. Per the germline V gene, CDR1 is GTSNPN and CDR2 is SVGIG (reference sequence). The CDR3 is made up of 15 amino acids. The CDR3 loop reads CAWSTGRAGADTQYF. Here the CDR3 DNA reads TGTGCCTGGAGTACCGGGAGGGCCGGCGCAGATACGCAGTATTTT.